Detailed here is one T cell receptor beta chain. Its antigen is unknown. The CDR3 spans 14 residues. Measured with immunoSEQ multiplex PCR; TCRdb has only the in-frame clones, and not every one. The table lists a few hundred thousand clones, approximately 90% of them singletons. These data come from a study of Ad26.COV2.S vaccination and SARS-CoV-2 variants. In the study overall: Donor was one of the participants in the Ad26.COV2.S arm of the COV1001 trial.

Treatment specified: about 20 received Ad26.COV2.S at low or high dose, single or two shots; roughly five received placebo; per-sample allocation not given. At day 63 after the first vaccine or placebo injection, samples were drawn. General study findings and limits: Quantification of TCR breadth and depth may have yielded underestimates of total T cell responses.

This sequence was found in a person between 18 and 65 years old who received the Ad26.COV2.S COVID-19 vaccine or a placebo. The V call is TRBV21-1, the J call TRBJ2-7; the table's D call of TRBD1 was not tested on the DNA. TRBV21-1 is given as a pseudogene. Sequenced material: peripheral blood, taken in a trial of Ad26.COV2.S vaccine versus placebo. CDR3 bases: TGTGCCAGCAGCCTAGACAGGGGGATCTACGAGCAGTACTTC. It yields the protein CASSLDRGIYEQYF.